This T cell receptor (beta chain) stems from a study of siplizumab effects on memory and regulatory T cells. Study-wide results and caveats: Sequences below about 10^-5 frequency were poorly captured, and few alloreactive clones mapped to unstimulated subsets. In roughly 75-97% of proliferating CD4+ or CD8+ clones, a naive or memory phenotype could not be assigned. Left unconfirmed was the suppressive function of proliferating Tregs from siplizumab cultures. Naive T cells seemed more diverse than memory cells; they also seemed major alloresponse contributors.

The CDR3 is 15 amino acids. V lost 1 base to trimming and J lost 8 bases; unmatched junction nucleotides: 8. CDR1 and CDR2 from the germline V gene are SGHTA and FQGTGA. Note on this clone: Its antigen is still unknown.

The data were produced by immunoSEQ multiplex PCR, yet TCRdb's version contains in-frame clones alone and is incomplete. The repertoire holds approximately 100,000 clones, with roughly nine tenths as singletons. The source is a human donor in good health. Sample: Tregs sorted from blood. The gene calls are TRBV7-3 and TRBJ1-2; 9 bases line up with TRBD1. CDR3 nucleotides: TGTGCCAGCAGCTTAAGCCGCGGGGACAGGGACGGCTACACCTTC. Residues: CASSLSRGDRDGYTF.